This T cell receptor (beta chain) is drawn from a study of blood T cell repertoires in COVID-19. Study as a whole: From T cells, B-cell-depleted T cells, or PBMCs came the material, which was cDNA or gDNA.

Losses at the gene ends were 2 bases for V and 7 bases for J; bases not matched to a gene: 5. CDR1 and CDR2 from the germline V gene are SGHDT and YYEEEE. The CDR3 sequence is 14 residues long. Clones were sequenced by immunoSEQ multiplex PCR, and TCRdb holds only the in-frame ones, with some missing. Of 200,000 to 250,000 clones in the sample, about 88% were seen once. The receptor comes from a woman between 50 and 59 years old with COVID-19, enrolled during active disease. Sequencing was performed on peripheral blood. This chain uses TRBV5-6 with TRBJ2-2, with TRBD2 matching over 7 bases. DNA of the CDR3: TGTGCCAGCAGCTTTGGTGGGAGGGGCGGGGAGCTGTTTTTT. Protein: CASSFGGRGGELFF.